One and the same sample provided the 32 T cell receptor beta chains below, sequenced in a study of OX40 agonist ivuxolimab in advanced cancers. The library was generated by the immunoSEQ multiplex PCR assay. Not all clones reach the TCRdb copy of this immuneACCESS table, which keeps in-frame sequences only. Checked studies attribute under half of the gap to unresolved V genes and leave the rest unexplained. The sample table shows some 52,000 clones, and roughly 83% are seen once. The top ten clones comprise around an eighth of the sample. The specimen was CD4+ or CD8+ T cells sorted from blood, collected in a trial of the OX40 agonist ivuxolimab. The receptors come from an adult with an advanced solid tumor such as melanoma, head and neck, liver or kidney cancer.

The chain couples TRBV9 to TRBJ2-3, with a weak D call TRBD2 (5 bases). The CDR3 totals 15 residues. Trimming cost V 3 bases and J 0 bases, with 11 bases left between them. Germline values: CDR1 SGDLS, CDR2 YYNGEE. The CDR3 DNA reads as TGTGCCAGCAGCGCCCGGCGGGCTAGCACAGATACGCAGTATTTT. The encoded protein is CASSARRASTDTQYF.

The rearrangement links TRBV25-1 to TRBJ2-2; no clear D. Trimming took 6 bases from V and 0 from J, leaving 14 bases between them. The V gene's germline CDR1 is MGHDK and CDR2 SYGVNS. The CDR3 is 16 residues long. CDR3 in amino acids: CASSPRRPSNTGELFF. The CDR3 DNA reads as TGTGCCAGCAGCCCGCGGCGACCCTCGAACACCGGGGAGCTGTTTTTT.

The chain links TRBV29-1 to TRBJ2-5, with 8 bases aligning to TRBD1. V shed 3 bases and J 5 bases; nucleotides not matched to a gene: 2. Germline V CDR1 and CDR2: SQVTM, ANQGSEA. The CDR3 extends over 12 amino acids. CDR3 residues: CSVDRGQETQYF. The CDR3 DNA is TGCAGCGTTGACAGGGGGCAGGAGACCCAGTACTTC.

The rearrangement joins TRBV7-6 to TRBJ2-1; D tentatively fits TRBD1 or TRBD2 (6 bases each). This CDR3 comprises 16 residues. CDR1 SGHVS and CDR2 FNYEAQ come from the germline V gene. Trimming removed 5 bases at V and 0 bases at J, with 14 bases between. The CDR3 bases are TGTGCCAGCAGCCCAGGGGTGGGGGGCTCCTACAATGAGCAGTTCTTC. This codes for CASSPGVGGSYNEQFF.

The genes are TRBV19 and TRBJ1-2, with D unclear. Germline-derived CDR1 and CDR2 are LNHDA and SQIVND (reference sequence). Trimming left V 3 bases short and J 1 base short, with 9 bases between. The CDR3 totals 14 residues. The chain's CDR3 is CASSIPPSNYGYTF. The CDR3 DNA reads TGTGCCAGTAGTATTCCCCCCAGTAACTATGGCTACACCTTC.

This chain connects TRBV30 to TRBJ2-5; the match to TRBD1 covers 8 bases. Germline CDR1 is GTSNPN and CDR2 is SVGIG (reference sequence). The CDR3 spans 15 residues. V was pared by 0 bases and J by 5 bases, with 8 bases of the junction left unmatched. The CDR3 loop reads CAWSVQGATGETQYF. CDR3 bases: TGTGCCTGGAGTGTCCAGGGGGCCACCGGCGAGACCCAGTACTTC.

The chain joins TRBV5-1 to TRBJ1-1; 9 bases fit TRBD1. Unmatched junction bases numbered 4, after V lost 3 bases and J lost 4 bases. The germline V gene has CDR1 SGHRS and CDR2 YFSETQ. The CDR3 runs 14 residues. The CDR3 DNA follows: TGCGCCAGCAGCTATCTGACAGGGGGCACTGAAGCTTTCTTT. As protein: CASSYLTGGTEAFF.

J is TRBJ2-2 and V is TRBV5-4; the D gene could be TRBD1 or TRBD2 (5 bases each). The CDR3 consists of 15 residues. The V and J ends lost 4 bases and 0 bases respectively, with 10 bases between them. Per the germline V gene, CDR1 is SGHNT and CDR2 is YYREEE (reference sequence). This CDR3 reads CASSLGPPNTGELFF. The CDR3 nucleotides are TGTGCCAGCAGCCTGGGACCCCCGAACACCGGGGAGCTGTTTTTT.

The chain joins TRBV18 to TRBJ2-5, with D uncertain. The J call may be mistaken, given a closer DNA end match to TRBJ2-7. Germline CDR1 KGHSH, CDR2 LQKENI. The CDR3 consists of 14 residues. In nucleotides, the CDR3 is TGTGCCAGCTCACCACCAGGTATCCCCGGCGAGCAGTACTTC. It is translated as CASSPPGIPGEQYF.

The CDR3 coding sequence is TGTGCCAGCAGCTCTTATGACTCGGGACTTCTAGCGGGGGGGAAGAATGAGCAGTTCTTC. Translated, it gives CASSSYDSGLLAGGKNEQFF. The rearrangement links TRBV11-3 to TRBJ2-1, with 12 bases aligning to TRBD2. From germline, CDR1 is SGHNT and CDR2 YENEEA. The V segment lost 4 bases and the J segment 7 bases; nucleotides outside the gene matches: 20. The length of the CDR3 is 20 residues. The full variable domain, in which reference TRBV11-3 and TRBJ2-1 provide the parts outside the CDR3, is EAGVVQSPRYKIIEKKQPVAFWCNPISGHNTLYWYLQNLGQGPELLIRYENEEAVDDSQLPKDRFSAERLKGVDSTLKIQPAELGDSAVYLCASSSYDSGLLAGGKNEQFFGPGTRLTVL.

The J gene is TRBJ1-2, the V gene TRBV7-9, with no clear D. Trimming removed 1 base at V and 3 bases at J, with 12 bases between. This CDR3 is 15 amino acids long. The V gene's germline CDR1 is SEHNR and CDR2 FQNEAQ (reference sequence). The CDR3, as DNA: TGTGCCAGCAGCTTAGGGGGAGTCAAGGACTATGGCTACACCTTC. This codes for CASSLGGVKDYGYTF.

This clone occurred once. The chain recombines TRBV19 with TRBJ2-7; 13 bases align to TRBD2. CDR1 and CDR2 (germline): LNHDA, SQIVND (reference sequence). The CDR3 runs 14 residues. The V gene end was trimmed by 7 bases and the J gene end by 3 bases; junction bases not matched to a gene: 3. CDR3 bases: TGTGCCAGTAAGAGGACTAGCGGGAGCTACGAGCAGTACTTC. Translating it yields CASKRTSGSYEQYF.

This clone was recorded a few times. The rearrangement joins TRBV5-1 to TRBJ1-1, with a possible D match to TRBD1 (6 bases). Between the trimmed V and J ends, which lost 4 bases and 0 bases, there was a span of 10 bases. The CDR3 sequence is 14 residues long. Germline CDR1 SGHRS, CDR2 YFSETQ. Here the CDR3 DNA reads TGCGCCAGCAGCCAGGGGACGGTGAACACTGAAGCTTTCTTT. Amino acids: CASSQGTVNTEAFF.

This clone has just a few counts. The chain carries TRBV4-1 and TRBJ1-1, with D perhaps TRBD1 (5 bases). V gave up 4 bases and J gave up 3 bases, with 15 bases separating them. This CDR3 comprises 15 residues. Germline-derived CDR1 and CDR2 are MGHRA and YSYEKL. The CDR3 region is CASSRPGKGYTEAFF. The DNA for the CDR3 is TGCGCCAGCAGCCGACCAGGGAAGGGATACACTGAAGCTTTCTTT.

The V gene is TRBV7-9, the J gene TRBJ2-5; 7 nucleotides agree with TRBD1. CDR1 and CDR2 from the germline V gene are SEHNR and FQNEAQ (reference sequence). J was trimmed by 2 bases and V by 1 base; bases with no gene match: 1. The CDR3 has 14 amino acids. DNA of the CDR3: TGTGCCAGCAGCTTAGGACAGGGACAAGAGACCCAGTACTTC. It is translated as CASSLGQGQETQYF.

This chain joins TRBV7-9 and TRBJ2-3, with TRBD1 matching 8 bases. Looked up from germline, CDR1 is SEHNR and CDR2 is FQNEAQ (reference sequence). Losses at the gene ends were 5 bases for V and 3 bases for J; bases not matched to a gene: 7. The CDR3 has 15 amino acids. The CDR3 coding sequence is TGTGCCAGCAGCCGCTTCAGGGGGCGGACAGATACGCAGTATTTT. The encoded protein is CASSRFRGRTDTQYF.

V usage is TRBV28 and J usage is TRBJ2-4, with D perhaps TRBD1 (5 bases). Per the germline V gene, CDR1 is MDHEN and CDR2 is SYDVKM. CDR3 size: 17 residues. V gave up 3 bases and J gave up 1 base, with 16 bases separating them. The CDR3 here is CASSLPLGERAKNIQYF. In DNA form, the CDR3 reads TGTGCCAGCAGTTTGCCCCTAGGGGAAAGGGCCAAAAACATTCAGTACTTC.

The chain uses TRBV6-6 and TRBJ2-1; 7 nucleotides match TRBD2. Trimming took 8 bases from V and 3 from J; bases not matched to a gene: 10. The CDR3 consists of 15 residues. Germline lookup yields CDR1 MNHNY and CDR2 SVGAGI (reference sequence). The CDR3 DNA is TGTGCCAGCGTACGGGAGGCAGGGTACTACAATGAGCAGTTCTTC. Translated: CASVREAGYYNEQFF.

The J gene is TRBJ1-1, the V gene TRBV6-1; TRBD1 might be the D (6 bases). CDR3 length: 12 amino acids. V was cut by 8 bases and J by 4 bases, with 11 bases left in between. Germline loops: CDR1 MNHNS, CDR2 SASEGT. The CDR3 loop is CASGEGGTEAFF. For the CDR3, the DNA is TGTGCCAGCGGGGAAGGGGGCACTGAAGCTTTCTTT.

The chain combines TRBV7-6 with TRBJ2-2, with D perhaps being TRBD1 or TRBD2 (5 bases each). Germline V lookup: CDR1 SGHVS, CDR2 FNYEAQ. The CDR3 is 13 residues long. Between the trimmed V and J ends, which lost 7 bases and 7 bases, there was a span of 13 bases. The DNA of the CDR3 is TGTGCCAGCAAGGGACCCGGAGGCGGGGAGCTGTTTTTT. Its protein is CASKGPGGGELFF. Using reference TRBV7-6 and TRBJ2-2 for the parts outside the CDR3, the full variable domain is GAGVSQSPRYKVTKRGQDVALRCDPISGHVSLYWYRQALGQGPEFLTYFNYEAQQDKSGLPNDRFSAERPEGSISTLTIQRTEQRDSAMYRCASKGPGGGELFFGEGSRLTVL.

This sequence joins TRBV28 and TRBJ1-2; tentative D call: TRBD1 (5 bases). Trimming took 5 bases from V and 0 from J, leaving 13 bases between them. CDR3 size: 15 residues. Germline V gives CDR1 MDHEN, CDR2 SYDVKM. The CDR3 spells CASSTIRGANYGYTF. The CDR3 DNA reads TGTGCCAGCAGTACCATTCGGGGGGCTAACTATGGCTACACCTTC.

The rearrangement links TRBV19 to TRBJ1-5; no reliable D call. Germline V gene sequence: CDR1 LNHDA, CDR2 SQIVND (reference sequence). The CDR3 loop spans 13 amino acids. V was cut by 0 bases and J by 5 bases, with 5 bases left in between. This chain's CDR3 is CASSIDEDQPQHF. CDR3 sequence (DNA): TGTGCCAGTAGTATAGATGAGGATCAGCCCCAGCATTTT. Combining the CDR3 with reference TRBV19 and TRBJ1-5 gives the whole variable domain DGGITQSPKYLFRKEGQNVTLSCEQNLNHDAMYWYRQDPGQGLRLIYYSQIVNDFQKGDIAEGYSVSREKKESFPLTVTSAQKNPTAFYLCASSIDEDQPQHFGDGTRLSIL.

The chain combines TRBV15 with TRBJ2-5; TRBD1 matches 7 bases. This CDR3 has 15 residues. Germline V gives CDR1 LNHNV, CDR2 YYDKDF (reference sequence). With V trimmed by 3 bases and J by 0 bases, 4 bases remained unmatched. The CDR3 sequence: CATSRRQGHQETQYF. The CDR3 DNA is TGTGCCACCAGCAGGCGACAGGGCCACCAAGAGACCCAGTACTTC.

This chain uses TRBV10-3 with TRBJ2-1; 8 bases are shared with TRBD2. The germline gives CDR1 ENHRY, CDR2 SYGVKD. This CDR3 has 16 amino acids. V lost 2 bases to trimming and J lost 7 bases; unmatched junction nucleotides: 10. The CDR3 coding sequence is TGTGCCATCAGTGAGCATAGCGGGGACGGGGGGAATGAGCAGTTCTTC. Translated: CAISEHSGDGGNEQFF.

This clone was observed once. For the CDR3, the DNA is TGTGCCAGTACCCCGACTAACCAACCTTACGAGCAGTACTTC. The encoded protein is CASTPTNQPYEQYF. This chain links TRBV19 with TRBJ2-7; D possibly corresponds to TRBD2 (5 bases). V lost 7 bases and J lost 4, with 17 bases in between. This CDR3 has 14 residues. Looked up from germline, CDR1 is LNHDA and CDR2 is SQIVND (reference sequence).

V gene TRBV27 combines with J gene TRBJ1-2, with 7 bases lining up with TRBD1. This CDR3 has 13 residues. Germline values: CDR1 MNHEY, CDR2 SMNVEV (reference sequence). Trimming at V came to 2 bases and at J to 8 bases, leaving 5 bases not matched to a gene. The CDR3 DNA reads as TGTGCCAGCAGTTTAACAGGGGCCGGCGGCTACACCTTC. Translated: CASSLTGAGGYTF.

The chain joins TRBV27 to TRBJ1-1; D remains ambiguous. The CDR3 runs to 13 residues. CDR1 and CDR2 from the germline V gene are MNHEY and SMNVEV (reference sequence). Trimming shortened V by 2 bases and J by 8 bases, and 12 bases separated the two germline ends. This CDR3 is CASSLRGHREAFF. In DNA form, the CDR3 reads TGTGCCAGCAGTTTACGGGGTCACAGAGAAGCTTTCTTT.

V gene TRBV18 combines with J gene TRBJ2-7; 8 bases are a match to TRBD1. The CDR3 is made up of 15 amino acids. V gave up 2 bases and J gave up 5 bases; unmatched junction bases: 8. CDR1 and CDR2 (germline): KGHSH, LQKENI. The CDR3 DNA reads as TGTGCCAGCTCACCAATAAACCAGGGGGCCCACGAGCAGTACTTC. This sequence encodes CASSPINQGAHEQYF. Looking up the rest from reference TRBV18 and TRBJ2-7 gives the full variable domain: NAGVMQNPRHLVRRRGQEARLRCSPMKGHSHVYWYRQLPEEGLKFMVYLQKENIIDESGMPKERFSAEFPKEGPSILRIQQVVRGDSAAYFCASSPINQGAHEQYFGPGTRLTVT.

The chain joins TRBV5-1 to TRBJ2-3; 10 bases are shared with TRBD2. Germline V gene lookup returns CDR1 SGHRS and CDR2 YFSETQ. This CDR3 comprises 14 residues. The trim removed 2 bases at V and 3 bases at J, leaving 0 bases unmatched. CDR3 bases: TGCGCCAGCAGCTTACTAGCGGGAACAGATACGCAGTATTTT. As protein: CASSLLAGTDTQYF. Drawing the rest from reference TRBV5-1 and TRBJ2-3, the complete variable domain is KAGVTQTPRYLIKTRGQQVTLSCSPISGHRSVSWYQQTPGQGLQFLFEYFSETQRNKGNFPGRFSGRQFSNSRSEMNVSTLELGDSALYLCASSLLAGTDTQYFGPGTRLTVL.

V gene TRBV7-8 combines with J gene TRBJ1-5; D might be TRBD1 (6 bases). With 2 bases removed from V and 2 bases from J, the gap between germline ends came to 10 bases. Per germline, CDR1 SGHVS and CDR2 FQNEAQ. The CDR3 extends over 15 amino acids. The CDR3 DNA follows: TGTGCCAGCAGCTTAATAGGGGGGGGCAATCAGCCCCAGCATTTT. This codes for CASSLIGGGNQPQHF.

This chain uses TRBV29-1 with TRBJ2-3, with D perhaps TRBD1 (5 bases). This CDR3 contains 13 residues. Trimming cost V 7 bases and J 5 bases, with 16 bases left between them. The germline gives CDR1 SQVTM, CDR2 ANQGSEA. The CDR3 sequence: CSASWGTGDTQYF. Written as DNA, the CDR3 is TGCAGCGCCTCCTGGGGAACAGGAGATACGCAGTATTTT.

This rearrangement joins TRBV9 to TRBJ1-1; D perhaps matches TRBD1 (5 bases). Trimming cost V 0 bases and J 11 bases, with 20 bases left between them. CDR1 is SGDLS, CDR2 YYNGEE, per germline. The CDR3 is 15 residues long. The CDR3, as DNA: TGTGCCAGCAGCGTAGTGGGGGGGGTCGGTGTCCGTGCTTTCTTT. As protein: CASSVVGGVGVRAFF.